This TCR beta chain stems from a study of blood T cell repertoires in COVID-19. Across the whole study: The United States, Italy and Spain provided the acute and convalescent COVID-19 samples. Sources were T cells, B-cell-depleted T cells, or PBMCs; the material itself was cDNA or gDNA.

The CDR3 has 16 residues. Germline values: CDR1 KGHSH, CDR2 LQKENI. V gave up 3 bases and J gave up 3 bases; unmatched junction bases: 7. As handled by the study authors: For nucleated cells, counts were estimated from reference gene primer amplification. Measured with immunoSEQ multiplex PCR; TCRdb has only the in-frame clones, and not every one. D and trimming were read from the DNA, whereas the V and J calls and clone size are those reported in that table. The sample yields roughly 76,000 clones, roughly 70% seen once. The chain couples TRBV18 to TRBJ2-7; TRBD1 matches 11 bases. This receptor was identified in a man between 65 and 85 years old with acute or convalescent COVID-19. The source material was peripheral blood. The CDR3 region has the DNA TGTGCCAGCTCACCGGCTGGGACAGGGGGTAACTACGAGCAGTACTTC. Translated: CASSPAGTGGNYEQYF. The full variable domain, completed using reference TRBV18 and TRBJ2-7, is NAGVMQNPRHLVRRRGQEARLRCSPMKGHSHVYWYRQLPEEGLKFMVYLQKENIIDESGMPKERFSAEFPKEGPSILRIQQVVRGDSAAYFCASSPAGTGGNYEQYFGPGTRLTVT.